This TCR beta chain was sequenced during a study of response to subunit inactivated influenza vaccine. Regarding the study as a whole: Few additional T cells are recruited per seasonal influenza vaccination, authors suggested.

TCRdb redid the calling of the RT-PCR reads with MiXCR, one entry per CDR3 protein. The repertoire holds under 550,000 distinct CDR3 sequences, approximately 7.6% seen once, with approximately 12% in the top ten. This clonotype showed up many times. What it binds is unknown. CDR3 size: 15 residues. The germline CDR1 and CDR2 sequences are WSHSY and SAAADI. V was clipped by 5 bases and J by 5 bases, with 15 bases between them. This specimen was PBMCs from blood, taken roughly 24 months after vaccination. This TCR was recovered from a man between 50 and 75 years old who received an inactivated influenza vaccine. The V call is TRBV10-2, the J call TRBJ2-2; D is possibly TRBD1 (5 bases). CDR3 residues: CASSSSDRLTGELFF. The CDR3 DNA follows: TGCGCCAGCAGTTCTTCAGACAGATTAACCGGGGAGCTGTTTTTT.